These 6 T cell receptor beta chains were sequenced from one sample in a study of blood T cell repertoires in COVID-19. Libraries were prepared by immunoSEQ multiplex PCR; TCRdb keeps only in-frame clonotypes and omits some of them. The sample records approximately 74,000 clones, approximately 90% being singletons. Sequenced: peripheral blood. These receptors originate from a woman aged 55-75 years with acute or convalescent COVID-19.

The J gene is TRBJ1-6, the V gene TRBV28, with a tentative D call TRBD1 (6 bases). CDR1 and CDR2 from the germline V gene are MDHEN and SYDVKM. V shed 4 bases and J shed 7 bases, with 17 bases lying between them. The CDR3 spans 16 residues. The CDR3 sequence is CASSSGRRGRNSPLHF. The CDR3 DNA follows: TGTGCCAGCAGTTCCGGCCGGCGGGGGCGAAATTCACCCCTCCACTTT. The full variable domain, in which reference TRBV28 and TRBJ1-6 provide the parts outside the CDR3, is DVKVTQSSRYLVKRTGEKVFLECVQDMDHENMFWYRQDPGLGLRLIYFSYDVKMKEKGDIPEGYSVSREKKERFSLILESASTNQTSMYLCASSSGRRGRNSPLHFGNGTRLTVT.

The chain has TRBV27 and TRBJ1-2; D is uncertain. Germline-derived CDR1 and CDR2 are MNHEY and SMNVEV (reference sequence). The CDR3 is made up of 16 amino acids. The V end lost 0 bases, the J end lost 7 bases, and 18 bases lay between the germline ends. The CDR3 DNA follows: TGTGCCAGCAGTTTATCGGCCCTCGCTGTAGGAGGTGGCTACACCTTC. Translated: CASSLSALAVGGGYTF.

The chain combines TRBV24-1 with TRBJ1-5; 7 bases map to TRBD1. The CDR3 is made up of 16 amino acids. Trimming cost V 4 bases and J 0 bases; bases outside gene matches: 5. Germline-derived CDR1 and CDR2 are KGHDR and SFDVKD. The CDR3 DNA reads as TGTGCCACCAGTGAATCCCAGGGGGATAGCAATCAGCCCCAGCATTTT. Protein product: CATSESQGDSNQPQHF.

V gene TRBV6-2 or TRBV6-3 combines with J gene TRBJ2-3; weak D call: TRBD2 (6 bases). The germline CDR1 and CDR2 sequences are MNHEY and SVGEGT. V lost 0 bases, J lost 2 bases, and 15 bases lay in between. The CDR3 totals 17 residues. Here the CDR3 reads CASSYSTPGLYTDTQYF. As DNA, the CDR3 is TGTGCCAGCAGTTACTCGACCCCGGGACTCTACACAGATACGCAGTATTTT.

The J gene is TRBJ2-1, the V gene TRBV4-1, with 7 bases lining up with TRBD2. CDR1 is MGHRA and CDR2 is YSYEKL in the germline V gene. Unmatched junction bases numbered 6, after V lost 1 base and J lost 0 bases. The CDR3 has 17 amino acids. The CDR3 nucleotides read TGCGCCAGCAGCCAAGGCGGGGGTCAAAGCTCCTACAATGAGCAGTTCTTC. Its translation is CASSQGGGQSSYNEQFF.

This chain links TRBV19 with TRBJ1-1; TRBD1 is a possible D gene (6 bases). From germline, CDR1 is LNHDA and CDR2 SQIVND (reference sequence). The CDR3 covers 12 residues. Trimming left V 3 bases short and J 5 bases short, with 7 bases between. The DNA for the CDR3 is TGTGCCAGTAGTATTACAGGGACTGAAGCTTTCTTT. Translating gives CASSITGTEAFF.